A selection of T cell receptor beta chains follows, all from one sample in a study of T cell responses to AZD1222 COVID-19 vaccine. Method: immunoSEQ multiplex PCR; TCRdb's copy keeps in-frame clones and lacks some. The sample consists of more than 150,000 clones, approximately 90% of them appearing once. This specimen was peripheral blood, taken on day 0 of AZD1222 vaccination. The receptors originated from an adult in good health. Both conserved end residues are part of each CDR3. The D gene is left open where the match is weak. Rows give clone size only sometimes, using once, few, many, or a class for an expanded clone.

v_gene	len	j_gene	d_gene	abundance	CDR3aa	CDR3nt
TRBV9	13	TRBJ2-1	.	.	CASSVKGGHEQFF	TGTGCCAGCAGCGTAAAGGGAGGACATGAGCAGTTCTTC
TRBV6-5	14	TRBJ2-7	TRBD1	.	CASSSGTGGYEQYF	TGTGCCAGCAGCTCCGGGACAGGGGGCTACGAGCAGTACTTC
TRBV6-1	14	TRBJ1-5	.	.	CASSEGTVYQPQHF	TGTGCCAGCAGTGAAGGGACAGTTTATCAGCCCCAGCATTTT
TRBV5-6	17	TRBJ1-6	.	.	CASSLFQTGAGNSPLHF	TGTGCCAGCAGCTTGTTCCAAACCGGGGCAGGTAATTCACCCCTCCACTTT
TRBV30	13	TRBJ2-5	.	.	CAGGQGGAETQYF	TGTGCCGGCGGGCAGGGTGGGGCAGAGACCCAGTACTTC
TRBV3-1/TRBV3-2	13	TRBJ1-3	.	.	CASSQAFGNTIYF	TGTGCCAGCAGCCAAGCATTCGGAAACACCATATATTTT
TRBV3-1/TRBV3-2	16	TRBJ2-1	TRBD2	.	CASSQGGLAGYNEQFF	TGTGCCAGCAGCCAGGGCGGACTAGCGGGATACAATGAGCAGTTCTTC
TRBV19	14	TRBJ1-1	.	.	CASRTTPLGTEAFF	TGTGCCAGTAGAACCACACCATTGGGCACTGAAGCTTTCTTT
TRBV2	14	TRBJ1-3	TRBD1	.	CASSSTGEGYTIYF	TGTGCCAGCAGTAGTACAGGGGAAGGGTACACCATATATTTT
TRBV4-1	15	TRBJ1-2	.	.	CASSQGPRRDYGYTF	TGCGCCAGCAGCCAAGGGCCTCGGAGAGACTATGGCTACACCTTC
TRBV9	13	TRBJ2-1	.	.	CAGSPDYYNEQFF	TGTGCCGGGAGCCCAGACTACTACAATGAGCAGTTCTTC
TRBV19	13	TRBJ1-5	.	.	CASSRDVRQPQHF	TGTGCCAGTAGTCGGGACGTCCGACAGCCCCAGCATTTT
TRBV30	16	TRBJ2-1	TRBD2	once	CAWSVQPSGSRNEQFF	TGTGCCTGGAGTGTACAACCTAGCGGGAGTAGGAATGAGCAGTTCTTC
TRBV7-7	15	TRBJ2-5	.	few	CASSPRDSSGETQYF	TGTGCTAGCAGCCCACGGGACTCCTCGGGAGAGACCCAGTACTTC
TRBV28	15	TRBJ1-5	.	.	CASTMIGGDNQPQHF	TGTGCCAGCACCATGATAGGAGGCGACAATCAGCCCCAGCATTTT
TRBV5-1	16	TRBJ1-2	.	.	CASSLGRQDGTFGYTF	TGCGCCAGCAGCTTGGGGCGTCAGGACGGAACGTTTGGCTACACCTTC
TRBV5-6	11	TRBJ1-2	.	.	CASSLRSSPTF	TGTGCCAGCAGCTTGAGATCGAGTCCGACCTTC
TRBV19	16	TRBJ2-1	TRBD1	.	CASSIVWAGGFNEQFF	TGTGCCAGTAGTATAGTTTGGGCAGGGGGCTTTAATGAGCAGTTCTTC
TRBV10-1	13	TRBJ2-7	TRBD1	.	CATLRTGPYEQYF	TGCGCCACCTTACGGACAGGACCCTACGAGCAGTACTTC
TRBV10-3	15	TRBJ1-6	.	.	CAISEGVGKNSPLHF	TGTGCCATCAGTGAGGGGGTGGGGAAAAATTCACCCCTCCACTTT
TRBV6-5	15	TRBJ2-3	.	.	CASKLKYTSTDTQYF	TGTGCCAGCAAACTCAAGTACACTAGCACAGATACGCAGTATTTT
TRBV19	14	TRBJ2-1	TRBD2	.	CASSLAGVSNEQFF	TGTGCCAGTAGTTTGGCGGGAGTCTCCAATGAGCAGTTCTTC
TRBV28	14	TRBJ1-6	.	.	CASSLRGRNSPLHF	TGTGCCAGCAGTTTACGGGGACGAAATTCACCCCTCCACTTT
TRBV15	12	TRBJ1-3	.	.	CATSSRGNTIYF	TGTGCCACCAGCAGCAGGGGAAACACCATATATTTT
TRBV5-5	14	TRBJ2-1	.	.	CASSLVGGYNEQFF	TGTGCCAGCAGCTTGGTGGGGGGCTACAATGAGCAGTTCTTC
TRBV6-5	11	TRBJ2-7	.	.	CASKRTERWYF	TGTGCCAGCAAAAGGACAGAGAGGTGGTACTTC
TRBV11-3	14	TRBJ2-7	TRBD2	.	CASSSTSGSYEQYF	TGTGCCAGCAGCTCGACTAGCGGTTCCTACGAGCAGTACTTC
TRBV27	15	TRBJ1-1	.	.	CASSRPPSMNTEAFF	TGTGCCAGCAGCCGCCCTCCTTCGATGAACACTGAAGCTTTCTTT
TRBV28	13	TRBJ1-2	.	.	CASSSNSGLGYTF	TGTGCCAGCAGTTCCAACTCGGGGTTGGGCTACACCTTC
TRBV7-8	15	TRBJ1-3	TRBD1	.	CASSTDRGHGNTIYF	TGTGCCAGCAGCACAGACAGGGGGCACGGAAACACCATATATTTT
TRBV28	12	TRBJ1-1	.	few	CASSFRGTEAFF	TGTGCCAGCAGTTTTCGGGGCACTGAAGCTTTCTTT
TRBV5-1	15	TRBJ2-7	TRBD2	.	CASSLAFSGTNEQYF	TGCGCCAGCAGCTTGGCCTTTAGCGGGACTAACGAGCAGTACTTC
TRBV28	15	TRBJ1-6	.	.	CASSFRGQLNSPLHF	TGTGCCAGCAGCTTTAGGGGACAACTTAATTCACCCCTCCACTTT
TRBV5-1	15	TRBJ2-2	.	.	CASSLGNANTGELFF	TGCGCCAGCAGCTTGGGAAATGCGAACACCGGGGAGCTGTTTTTT
TRBV27	14	TRBJ1-1	.	.	CASSYDRGTGEAFF	TGTGCCAGCAGTTATGATAGGGGGACGGGTGAAGCTTTCTTT
TRBV2	14	TRBJ1-1	.	.	CASSDQTVHTEAFF	TGTGCCAGCAGCGACCAGACAGTCCACACTGAAGCTTTCTTT
TRBV7-2	13	TRBJ2-7	.	.	CASSSEAYGEQYF	TGTGCCAGCAGCTCAGAGGCATACGGCGAGCAGTACTTC
TRBV13	12	TRBJ2-3	.	few	CASSPSTDTQYF	TGTGCCAGCAGCCCGAGCACAGATACGCAGTATTTT
TRBV9	15	TRBJ2-7	TRBD1	.	CASSGSSGQGYEQYF	TGTGCCAGCAGCGGATCCTCGGGACAGGGCTACGAGCAGTACTTC
TRBV11-2	15	TRBJ2-7	.	.	CASSLDDGTSYEQYF	TGTGCCAGCAGCTTAGATGACGGGACCTCCTACGAGCAGTACTTC
TRBV24-1	17	TRBJ2-1	TRBD2	.	CATSRGTSGVSYNEQFF	TGTGCCACCAGCCGAGGGACTAGCGGGGTCTCCTACAATGAGCAGTTCTTC
TRBV15	17	TRBJ1-5	.	once	CATSRSVGSLGNQPQHF	TGTGCCACCAGCCGATCAGTAGGGAGCTTAGGCAATCAGCCCCAGCATTTT
TRBV2	12	TRBJ1-5	.	.	CASREGNQPQHF	TGTGCCAGCCGCGAGGGCAATCAGCCCCAGCATTTT
TRBV7-2	15	TRBJ2-3	.	.	CASSQPSWTQDTQYF	TGTGCCAGCAGCCAACCTTCTTGGACCCAAGATACGCAGTATTTT
TRBV6-5	15	TRBJ2-7	.	.	CASSFTPKRNYEQYF	TGTGCCAGCAGCTTCACCCCTAAGCGGAACTACGAGCAGTACTTC